This TCR beta chain comes out of a study of blood T cells in healthy people across ages. The V gene's germline CDR1 is SGHTA and CDR2 FQGNSA. The CDR3 runs 11 residues. Between the trimmed V and J ends, which lost 5 bases and 5 bases, there was a span of 6 bases. The authors ran a second PCR of about 6 to 11 cycles using a sample-barcoded 5' primer and a J-beta primer mix. TCRdb processed the 5' RACE reads anew with MiXCR; each CDR3 protein has one entry. The table has about 1.4 million distinct CDR3 sequences, around 55% seen once. This clonotype was recorded at least ten times. Sequencing was performed on blood. The TCR was taken from a man aged 18 to 29 in good health. This sequence joins TRBV7-2 and TRBJ2-5; D remains ambiguous. CDR3: CASSQRETQYF. CDR3 DNA sequence: TGTGCCAGCAGCCAACGGGAGACCCAGTACTTC.